A selection of T cell receptor beta chains follows, all from one sample in a study of cytomegalovirus exposure and HLA in healthy donors. Libraries were prepared by immunoSEQ multiplex PCR; TCRdb keeps only in-frame clonotypes and omits some of them. The data hold 98,000 or so clones, with 65% to 80% observed a single time. Sequenced input: PBMCs. These receptors were obtained from a human donor in good health. CDR3s include the opening cysteine and the closing phenylalanine or tryptophan. A D gene is named only where the DNA matches it firmly. Clone sizes are given selectively: once, few, many, or a class where the clone is expanded.

V gene: TRBV30
J gene: TRBJ2-7
clone size: -
D gene: TRBD1
CDR3 protein: CAWSTGTGHHEQYF
CDR3 DNA: TGCGCCTGGAGCACCGGGACAGGGCACCACGAGCAGTACTTC

V gene: TRBV10-3
J gene: TRBJ2-5
clone size: -
D gene: -
CDR3 protein: CAISESNRQETQYF
CDR3 DNA: TGTGCCATCAGTGAGTCTAACAGACAAGAGACCCAGTACTTC

V gene: TRBV15
J gene: TRBJ2-3
clone size: once
D gene: TRBD2
CDR3 protein: CATSSGSGGPIADTQYF
CDR3 DNA: TGTGCCACCAGCAGTGGGAGCGGGGGGCCGATAGCAGATACGCAGTATTTT

V gene: TRBV7-2
J gene: TRBJ2-3
clone size: few
D gene: TRBD2
CDR3 protein: CASSSNLAGATDTQYF
CDR3 DNA: TGTGCCAGCAGTTCAAACCTAGCGGGGGCCACAGATACGCAGTATTTT

V gene: TRBV5-1
J gene: TRBJ1-1
clone size: -
D gene: TRBD1
CDR3 protein: CASSPGTGRLNTEAFF
CDR3 DNA: TGCGCCAGCAGCCCCGGGACAGGACGCTTGAACACTGAAGCTTTCTTT

V gene: TRBV6-4
J gene: TRBJ2-1
clone size: -
D gene: -
CDR3 protein: CASSETVSSYNEQFF
CDR3 DNA: TGTGCCAGCAGTGAAACGGTGAGCTCCTACAATGAGCAGTTCTTC

V gene: TRBV9
J gene: TRBJ2-3
clone size: once
D gene: TRBD2
CDR3 protein: CASSWTSGVNTDTQYF
CDR3 DNA: TGTGCCAGCAGTTGGACTAGCGGGGTGAACACAGATACGCAGTATTTT

V gene: TRBV27
J gene: TRBJ1-2
clone size: -
D gene: TRBD1
CDR3 protein: CASRGTGGTDYGYTF
CDR3 DNA: TGTGCCAGCAGGGGGACAGGGGGGACTGACTATGGCTACACCTTC

V gene: TRBV6-1
J gene: TRBJ2-3
clone size: -
D gene: TRBD1
CDR3 protein: CASSESGTGYSTQYF
CDR3 DNA: TGTGCCAGCAGTGAGTCCGGGACAGGGTATAGTACGCAGTATTTT

V gene: TRBV10-1
J gene: TRBJ2-3
clone size: -
D gene: -
CDR3 protein: CASSAAQGNTQYF
CDR3 DNA: TGCGCCAGCAGCGCTGCCCAGGGGAATACGCAGTATTTT

V gene: TRBV5-5
J gene: TRBJ1-1
clone size: few
D gene: -
CDR3 protein: CASSLMGQRNTEAFF
CDR3 DNA: TGTGCCAGCAGCTTGATGGGACAACGGAACACTGAAGCTTTCTTT

V gene: TRBV5-6
J gene: TRBJ2-3
clone size: -
D gene: -
CDR3 protein: CASSLVTGTNTDTQYF
CDR3 DNA: TGTGCCAGCAGCTTGGTAACAGGGACTAACACAGATACGCAGTATTTT

V gene: TRBV11-2
J gene: TRBJ2-7
clone size: -
D gene: -
CDR3 protein: CASSFNLRPPNEQYF
CDR3 DNA: TGTGCCAGCAGCTTCAACTTACGCCCCCCCAACGAGCAGTACTTC

V gene: TRBV7-9
J gene: TRBJ2-7
clone size: -
D gene: TRBD1
CDR3 protein: CASSLDRAIFYEQYF
CDR3 DNA: TGTGCCAGCAGCTTGGACAGGGCGATTTTCTACGAGCAGTACTTC

V gene: TRBV10-3
J gene: TRBJ2-3
clone size: -
D gene: -
CDR3 protein: CAISESRQTNTDTQYF
CDR3 DNA: TGTGCCATCAGTGAGTCGCGGCAGACCAACACAGATACGCAGTATTTT

V gene: TRBV9
J gene: TRBJ2-7
clone size: once
D gene: TRBD2
CDR3 protein: CASSVAASGSYEQYF
CDR3 DNA: TGTGCCAGCAGCGTAGCGGCTAGCGGGTCCTACGAGCAGTACTTC

V gene: TRBV19
J gene: TRBJ1-4
clone size: -
D gene: -
CDR3 protein: CASSMTGGREKLFF
CDR3 DNA: TGTGCCAGTAGTATGACGGGAGGGCGGGAAAAACTGTTTTTT

V gene: TRBV5-8
J gene: TRBJ2-1
clone size: -
D gene: -
CDR3 protein: CASSPRLLNYNEQFF
CDR3 DNA: TGTGCCAGCAGCCCGCGACTCCTTAACTACAATGAGCAGTTCTTC

V gene: TRBV7-9
J gene: TRBJ2-3
clone size: -
D gene: TRBD1
CDR3 protein: CATGGSTDTQYF
CDR3 DNA: TGTGCCACAGGGGGCAGCACAGATACGCAGTATTTT

V gene: TRBV27
J gene: TRBJ2-7
clone size: -
D gene: -
CDR3 protein: CASSLFYPGDSYEQYF
CDR3 DNA: TGTGCCAGCAGTTTATTCTATCCCGGGGATTCCTACGAGCAGTACTTC

V gene: TRBV2
J gene: TRBJ2-5
clone size: -
D gene: TRBD1
CDR3 protein: CASSVGGQGQETQYF
CDR3 DNA: TGTGCCAGCAGTGTTGGGGGACAGGGCCAAGAGACCCAGTACTTC

V gene: TRBV6-1
J gene: TRBJ1-5
clone size: -
D gene: TRBD1
CDR3 protein: CASLQGGGNQPQHF
CDR3 DNA: TGTGCCAGCTTACAGGGGGGGGGCAATCAGCCCCAGCATTTT

V gene: TRBV7-2
J gene: TRBJ2-1
clone size: -
D gene: -
CDR3 protein: CASSLTPNLFDEQFF
CDR3 DNA: TGTGCCAGCAGCTTAACGCCTAACCTATTCGATGAGCAGTTCTTC

V gene: TRBV5-6
J gene: TRBJ2-7
clone size: -
D gene: -
CDR3 protein: CASSSEYEQYF
CDR3 DNA: TGTGCCAGCAGCTCGGAGTACGAGCAGTACTTC

V gene: TRBV9
J gene: TRBJ2-1
clone size: -
D gene: TRBD1
CDR3 protein: CASSVGPDRGLEFF
CDR3 DNA: TGTGCCAGCAGCGTAGGCCCGGACAGGGGGCTGGAGTTCTTC

V gene: TRBV4-1
J gene: TRBJ1-3
clone size: few
D gene: -
CDR3 protein: CASSQVFGGASGNTIYF
CDR3 DNA: TGCGCCAGCAGCCAAGTGTTCGGGGGGGCTTCTGGAAACACCATATATTTT

V gene: TRBV9
J gene: TRBJ2-2
clone size: -
D gene: -
CDR3 protein: CASRQGGQGLFTGELFF
CDR3 DNA: TGTGCCAGCAGACAGGGGGGGCAGGGTCTCTTCACCGGGGAGCTGTTTTTT

V gene: TRBV11-3
J gene: TRBJ2-1
clone size: -
D gene: TRBD1
CDR3 protein: CASSKRDRDNEQFF
CDR3 DNA: TGTGCCAGCAGCAAACGGGACAGGGACAATGAGCAGTTCTTC

V gene: TRBV29-1
J gene: TRBJ2-1
clone size: -
D gene: TRBD1
CDR3 protein: CSVRPGTVYNEQFF
CDR3 DNA: TGCAGCGTTCGACCCGGGACAGTCTACAATGAGCAGTTCTTC

V gene: TRBV9
J gene: TRBJ1-1
clone size: once
D gene: -
CDR3 protein: CASSQGLSGTEAFF
CDR3 DNA: TGTGCCAGCAGCCAAGGCCTATCGGGCACTGAAGCTTTCTTT

V gene: TRBV16
J gene: TRBJ2-1
clone size: -
D gene: TRBD2
CDR3 protein: CASSPGTSGVSSYNEQFF
CDR3 DNA: TGTGCCAGCAGTCCCGGGACTAGCGGGGTGAGCTCCTACAATGAGCAGTTCTTC

V gene: TRBV6-5
J gene: TRBJ2-1
clone size: -
D gene: -
CDR3 protein: CASRSVREQFF
CDR3 DNA: TGTGCCAGCAGAAGCGTTCGTGAGCAGTTCTTC

V gene: TRBV14
J gene: TRBJ1-2
clone size: -
D gene: TRBD1
CDR3 protein: CASSHVNPRGSSGYTF
CDR3 DNA: TGTGCCAGCAGCCACGTCAACCCCAGGGGGAGTTCTGGCTACACCTTC

V gene: TRBV13
J gene: TRBJ2-3
clone size: -
D gene: -
CDR3 protein: CASSATSSPSTDTQYF
CDR3 DNA: TGTGCCAGCAGCGCCACTAGCAGCCCTAGCACAGATACGCAGTATTTT

V gene: TRBV10-3
J gene: TRBJ2-3
clone size: -
D gene: TRBD2
CDR3 protein: CAISEGTSASTDTQYF
CDR3 DNA: TGTGCCATCAGTGAAGGGACTAGCGCTAGCACAGATACGCAGTATTTT

V gene: TRBV5-4
J gene: TRBJ1-2
clone size: -
D gene: TRBD1
CDR3 protein: CASSVAPNGQGAYGYTF
CDR3 DNA: TGTGCCAGCAGCGTAGCCCCGAACGGACAGGGAGCTTATGGCTACACCTTC

V gene: TRBV7-8
J gene: TRBJ2-7
clone size: -
D gene: TRBD1
CDR3 protein: CASSQRQGTPSEQYF
CDR3 DNA: TGTGCCAGCAGCCAGAGACAGGGGACCCCTTCCGAGCAGTACTTC

V gene: TRBV5-6
J gene: TRBJ2-1
clone size: -
D gene: TRBD2
CDR3 protein: CASSSPGLAGASDEQFF
CDR3 DNA: TGTGCCAGCAGCTCCCCGGGACTAGCGGGAGCTAGCGATGAGCAGTTCTTC

V gene: TRBV4-1
J gene: TRBJ2-5
clone size: -
D gene: TRBD1
CDR3 protein: CASSQEITGGHETQYF
CDR3 DNA: TGCGCCAGCAGCCAAGAAATAACAGGGGGTCATGAGACCCAGTACTTC

V gene: TRBV2
J gene: TRBJ1-2
clone size: -
D gene: -
CDR3 protein: CASGVGYGYTF
CDR3 DNA: TGTGCCTCGGGGGTGGGCTATGGCTACACCTTC

V gene: TRBV5-1
J gene: TRBJ2-5
clone size: -
D gene: TRBD1
CDR3 protein: CASSRQGSQETQYF
CDR3 DNA: TGCGCCAGCAGCCGACAGGGGTCTCAAGAGACCCAGTACTTC

V gene: TRBV5-4
J gene: TRBJ2-1
clone size: -
D gene: -
CDR3 protein: CASSQERVADEQFF
CDR3 DNA: TGTGCCAGCAGCCAGGAGAGGGTGGCGGATGAGCAGTTCTTC